A single sample gave rise to the 9 T cell receptor beta chains below, sequenced in a study of vaccination effects on CD4 cells after COVID-19. What these receptors recognize is not known. Antigen-specific CD4+ T cell clonotypes were called by their expansion after viral peptide-pool culture in ViraFEST. Between days 9 and 11 of culture, CD4+ T cells were separated out. The table came from immunoSEQ multiplex PCR; TCRdb's copy has only in-frame clones and leaves some out. The table records approximately 54,000 clones, around 86% of them present only once. This sample comprised CD4+ T cells from PBMCs cultured with HCoV-229E spike peptides, obtained before COVID-19 vaccination. These receptors all come from a human donor who received a COVID-19 vaccine.

The chain carries TRBV6-5 and TRBJ2-3; TRBD1 agrees at 8 bases. From germline, CDR1 is MNHEY and CDR2 SVGAGI. V lost 6 bases to trimming and J lost 4 bases; unmatched junction nucleotides: 6. The CDR3 has 14 amino acids. CDR3 in amino acids: CASSRTGSADTQYF. CDR3 in DNA: TGTGCCAGCAGCCGGACAGGGTCCGCAGATACGCAGTATTTT.

The rearrangement uses TRBV2 and TRBJ2-3, with D maybe TRBD1 (6 bases). Germline CDR1 and CDR2: SNHLY and FYNNEI. The V and J ends lost 4 bases and 3 bases respectively, with 8 bases between them. This CDR3 contains 13 residues. The CDR3 region is CASSGTATDTQYF. The CDR3 DNA sequence: TGTGCCAGCAGTGGGACAGCAACAGATACGCAGTATTTT.

The V and J genes are TRBV5-4 and TRBJ1-3; 9 bases are shared with TRBD1. The CDR3 length is 16 residues. The germline V gene encodes CDR1 SGHNT and CDR2 YYREEE (reference sequence). The V segment lost 2 bases and the J segment 4 bases; nucleotides outside the gene matches: 7. CDR3 coding DNA: TGTGCCAGCAGCTTTCGGTCCGGGACAGGGGGAAACACCATATATTTT. Translated: CASSFRSGTGGNTIYF. The variable domain in full, completed from reference TRBV5-4 and TRBJ1-3, reads ETGVTQSPTHLIKTRGQQVTLRCSSQSGHNTVSWYQQALGQGPQFIFQYYREEENGRGNFPPRFSGLQFPNYSSELNVNALELDDSALYLCASSFRSGTGGNTIYFGEGSWLTVV.

This sequence joins TRBV6-5 and TRBJ1-6; D gene uncertain. The CDR3 spans 12 residues. V gave up 6 bases and J gave up 13 bases, with 13 bases separating them. From germline, CDR1 is MNHEY and CDR2 SVGAGI. The CDR3 here is CASSLIAGPLHF. The CDR3 DNA sequence: TGTGCCAGCAGCCTTATAGCCGGGCCCCTCCACTTT.

The chain carries TRBV5-1 and TRBJ2-2; maybe TRBD2 (6 bases). Trimming took off 0 bases at V and 2 bases at J, with 17 bases between the two ends. The V gene's germline CDR1 is SGHRS and CDR2 YFSETQ. The CDR3 totals 18 residues. The CDR3: CASSLERVGTANTGELFF. The CDR3 DNA is TGCGCCAGCAGCTTGGAGAGGGTAGGGACTGCCAACACCGGGGAGCTGTTTTTT.

This chain connects TRBV6-6 to TRBJ2-1; a possible D gene is TRBD2 (5 bases). The V end was cut by 5 bases, the J end by 2 bases, with 13 bases between. Germline loops: CDR1 MNHNY, CDR2 SVGAGI (reference sequence). The CDR3 has 15 residues. In nucleotides, the CDR3 is TGTGCCAGCAGTCTACTGGACGGGGCCTACAATGAGCAGTTCTTC. It specifies CASSLLDGAYNEQFF.

The V call is TRBV7-8, the J call TRBJ2-3; tentatively, D is TRBD1 (6 bases). CDR1 is SGHVS and CDR2 is FQNEAQ in the germline V gene. CDR3 size: 17 residues. V was trimmed by 4 bases and J by 0 bases, leaving 17 bases between them. CDR3 sequence: CASSSLLRGFSTDTQYF. CDR3 DNA sequence: TGTGCCAGCAGCTCTTTACTAAGGGGGTTTAGCACAGATACGCAGTATTTT.

This chain connects TRBV27 to TRBJ2-7; 7 bases fit TRBD1. CDR3 length equals 15 residues. From germline, CDR1 is MNHEY and CDR2 SMNVEV (reference sequence). J was trimmed by 6 bases and V by 0 bases; bases with no gene match: 8. In DNA form, the CDR3 reads TGTGCCAGCAGTTTATCGGGGACAGCCCTTACCGAGCAGTACGTC. Protein product: CASSLSGTALTEQYV.

The chain employs TRBV24-1 and TRBJ2-3; 12 bases are a match to TRBD2. Trimming removed 3 bases from V and 3 bases from J; junction bases left unmatched: 3. Germline V gene data show CDR1 as KGHDR and CDR2 as SFDVKD. The CDR3 runs to 16 residues. The CDR3 coding sequence is TGTGCCACCAGTGATCCTAGCGGGGGGGCGACAGATACGCAGTATTTT. Amino acids: CATSDPSGGATDTQYF.